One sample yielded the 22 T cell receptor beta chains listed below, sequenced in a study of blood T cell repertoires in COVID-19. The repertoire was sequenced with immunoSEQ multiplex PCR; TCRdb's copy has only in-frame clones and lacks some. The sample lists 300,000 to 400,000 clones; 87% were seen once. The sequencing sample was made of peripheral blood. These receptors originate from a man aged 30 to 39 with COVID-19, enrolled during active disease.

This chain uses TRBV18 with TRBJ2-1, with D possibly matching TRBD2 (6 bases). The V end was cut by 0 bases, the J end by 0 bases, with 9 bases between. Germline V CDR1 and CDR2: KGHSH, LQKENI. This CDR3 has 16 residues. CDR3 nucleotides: TGTGCCAGCTCACCACCGATAGCGGACTCCTACAATGAGCAGTTCTTC. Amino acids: CASSPPIADSYNEQFF.

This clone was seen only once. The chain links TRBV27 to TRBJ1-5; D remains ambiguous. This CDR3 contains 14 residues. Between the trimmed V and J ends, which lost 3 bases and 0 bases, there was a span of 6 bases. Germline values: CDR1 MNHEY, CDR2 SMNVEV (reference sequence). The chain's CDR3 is CASSFANSNQPQHF. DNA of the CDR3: TGTGCCAGCAGTTTTGCGAATAGCAATCAGCCCCAGCATTTT.

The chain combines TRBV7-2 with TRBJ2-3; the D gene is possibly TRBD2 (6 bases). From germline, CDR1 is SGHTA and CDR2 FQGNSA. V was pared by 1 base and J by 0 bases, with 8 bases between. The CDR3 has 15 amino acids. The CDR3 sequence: CASSLDGGSTDTQYF. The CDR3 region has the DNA TGTGCCAGCAGCTTAGACGGGGGAAGCACAGATACGCAGTATTTT.

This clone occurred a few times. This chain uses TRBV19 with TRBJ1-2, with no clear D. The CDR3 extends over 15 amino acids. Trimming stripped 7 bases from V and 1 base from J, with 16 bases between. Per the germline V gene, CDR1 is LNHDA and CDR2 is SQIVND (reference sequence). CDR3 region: CASTPERQSNYGYTF. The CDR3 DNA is TGTGCCAGTACCCCGGAGAGGCAGAGTAACTATGGCTACACCTTC.

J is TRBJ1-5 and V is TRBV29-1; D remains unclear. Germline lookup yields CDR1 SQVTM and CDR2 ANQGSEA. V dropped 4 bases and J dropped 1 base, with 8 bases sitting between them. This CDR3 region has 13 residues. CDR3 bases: TGCAGCGTTGTAGCCTCGAGCAATCAGCCCCAGCATTTT. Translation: CSVVASSNQPQHF.

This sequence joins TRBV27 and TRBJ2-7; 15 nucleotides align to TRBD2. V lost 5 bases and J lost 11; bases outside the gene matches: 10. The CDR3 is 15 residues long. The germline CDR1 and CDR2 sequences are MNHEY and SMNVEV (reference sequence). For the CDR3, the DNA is TGTGCCAGCAGTCAATTGGGACTAGCGGGAGGAGACAAGTACTTC. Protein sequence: CASSQLGLAGGDKYF.

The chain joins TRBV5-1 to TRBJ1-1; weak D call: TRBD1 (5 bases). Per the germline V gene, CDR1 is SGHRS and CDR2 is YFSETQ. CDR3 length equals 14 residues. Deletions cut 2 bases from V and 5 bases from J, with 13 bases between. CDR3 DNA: TGCGCCAGCAGCTTCGACAGAGGAGGGACTGAAGCTTTCTTT. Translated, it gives CASSFDRGGTEAFF.

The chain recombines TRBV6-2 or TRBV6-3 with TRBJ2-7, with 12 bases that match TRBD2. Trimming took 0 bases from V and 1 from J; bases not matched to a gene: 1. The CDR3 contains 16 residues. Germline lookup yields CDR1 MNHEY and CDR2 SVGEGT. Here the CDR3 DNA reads TGTGCCAGCAGTTACTCCGGACTAGCGGGGTCCTACGAGCAGTACTTC. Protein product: CASSYSGLAGSYEQYF.

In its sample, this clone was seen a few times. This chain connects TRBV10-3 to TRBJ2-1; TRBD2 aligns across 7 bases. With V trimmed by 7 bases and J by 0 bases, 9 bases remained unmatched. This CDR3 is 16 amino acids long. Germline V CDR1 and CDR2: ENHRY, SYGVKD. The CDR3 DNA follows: TGTGCCATCAAAAATTCGCTAGCGGCCTCCTACAATGAGCAGTTCTTC. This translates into CAIKNSLAASYNEQFF.

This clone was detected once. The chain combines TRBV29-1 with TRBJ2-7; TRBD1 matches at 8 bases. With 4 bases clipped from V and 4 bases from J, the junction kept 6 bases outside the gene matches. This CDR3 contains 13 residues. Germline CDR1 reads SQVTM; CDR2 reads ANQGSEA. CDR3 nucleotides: TGCAGCGTTGGACAGGGGATTTTGTACGAGCAGTACTTC. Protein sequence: CSVGQGILYEQYF.

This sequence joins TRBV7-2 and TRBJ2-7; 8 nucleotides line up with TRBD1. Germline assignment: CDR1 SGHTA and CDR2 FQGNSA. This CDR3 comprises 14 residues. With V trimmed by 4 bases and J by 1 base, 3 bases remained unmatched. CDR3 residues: CASSSQGGSYEQYF. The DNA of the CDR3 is TGTGCCAGCAGCTCACAGGGGGGATCCTACGAGCAGTACTTC.

Written as DNA, the CDR3 is TGTGCCAGCAGTGAATACGGGTCTGGGGCCAACGTCCTGACTTTC. It encodes CASSEYGSGANVLTF. This chain joins TRBV25-1 and TRBJ2-6; D is unclear. V dropped 0 bases and J dropped 1 base, with 4 bases sitting between them. Per germline, CDR1 MGHDK and CDR2 SYGVNS. CDR3 length: 15 residues.

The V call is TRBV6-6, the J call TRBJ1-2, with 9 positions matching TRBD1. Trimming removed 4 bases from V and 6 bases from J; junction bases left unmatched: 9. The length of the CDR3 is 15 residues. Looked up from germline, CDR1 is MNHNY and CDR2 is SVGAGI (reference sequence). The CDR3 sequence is CASSFDRGKTHGYTF. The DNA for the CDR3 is TGTGCCAGCAGTTTCGACAGGGGGAAAACTCATGGCTACACCTTC.

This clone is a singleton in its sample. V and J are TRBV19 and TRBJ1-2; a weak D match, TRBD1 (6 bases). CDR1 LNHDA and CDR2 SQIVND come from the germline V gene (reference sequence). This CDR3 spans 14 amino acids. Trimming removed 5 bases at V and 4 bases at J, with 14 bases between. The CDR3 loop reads CASSSRTAIYGYTF. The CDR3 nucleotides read TGTGCCAGTAGTTCAAGGACAGCCATCTATGGCTACACCTTC.

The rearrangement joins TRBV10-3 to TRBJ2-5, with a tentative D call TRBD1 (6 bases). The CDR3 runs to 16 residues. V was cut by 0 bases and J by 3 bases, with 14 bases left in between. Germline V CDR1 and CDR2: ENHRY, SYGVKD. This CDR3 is CAISESRRGLEETQYF. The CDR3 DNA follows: TGTGCCATCAGTGAGTCTCGCAGGGGCCTCGAAGAGACCCAGTACTTC.

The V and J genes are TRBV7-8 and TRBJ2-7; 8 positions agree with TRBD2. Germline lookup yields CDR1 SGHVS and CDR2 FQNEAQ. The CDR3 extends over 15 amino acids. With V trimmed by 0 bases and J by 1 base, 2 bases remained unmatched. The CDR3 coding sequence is TGTGCCAGCAGCTTAGCCGGGACTAGATCCTACGAGCAGTACTTC. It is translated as CASSLAGTRSYEQYF.

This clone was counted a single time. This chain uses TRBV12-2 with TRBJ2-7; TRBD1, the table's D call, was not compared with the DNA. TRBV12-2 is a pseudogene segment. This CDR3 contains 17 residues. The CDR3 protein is CASRLSQGDRVVSEQYF. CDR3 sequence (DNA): TGTGCAAGTCGCTTAAGTCAGGGGGACAGGGTTGTTAGCGAGCAGTACTTC.

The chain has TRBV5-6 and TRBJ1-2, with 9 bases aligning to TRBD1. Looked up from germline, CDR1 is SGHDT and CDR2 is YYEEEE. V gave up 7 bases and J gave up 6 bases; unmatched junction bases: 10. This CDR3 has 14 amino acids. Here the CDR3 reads CASARTGEGNGYTF. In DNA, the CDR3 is TGTGCCAGCGCCAGGACAGGGGAGGGGAATGGCTACACCTTC.

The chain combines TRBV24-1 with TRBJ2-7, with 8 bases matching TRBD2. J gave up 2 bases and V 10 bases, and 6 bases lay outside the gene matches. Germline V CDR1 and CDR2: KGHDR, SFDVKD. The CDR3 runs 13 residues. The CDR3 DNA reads TGTGCCACTTCAGCGGGAGACCCCTACGAGCAGTACTTC. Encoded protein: CATSAGDPYEQYF.

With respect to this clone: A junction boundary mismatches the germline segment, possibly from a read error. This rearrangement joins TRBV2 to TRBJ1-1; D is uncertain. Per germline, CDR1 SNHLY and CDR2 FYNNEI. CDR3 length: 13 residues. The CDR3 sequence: CASSDGPRAPGLF. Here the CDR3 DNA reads TGTGCCAGCAGTGATGGACCGAGGGCCCCAGGTTTATTT.

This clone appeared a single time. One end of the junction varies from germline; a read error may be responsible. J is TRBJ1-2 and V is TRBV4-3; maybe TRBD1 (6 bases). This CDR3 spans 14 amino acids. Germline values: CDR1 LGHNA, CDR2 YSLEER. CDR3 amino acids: CASSQDLTGPRVSF. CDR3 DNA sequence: TGCGCCAGCAGCCAAGACCTTACAGGGCCCAGAGTCTCCTTC.

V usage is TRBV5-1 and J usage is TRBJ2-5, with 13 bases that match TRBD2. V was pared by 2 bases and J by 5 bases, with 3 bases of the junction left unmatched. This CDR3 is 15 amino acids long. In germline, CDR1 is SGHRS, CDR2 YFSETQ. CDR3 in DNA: TGCGCCAGCAGCTTACTAGCGGGAGGGGCGGAGACCCAGTACTTC. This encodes CASSLLAGGAETQYF.